This TCR beta chain was observed in a study of early T cells in non-severe SARS-CoV-2 infection. The wider study: The authors sequenced bulk RNA from unsorted whole blood, leaving chains unpaired. Study-wide results and caveats: The matching step, a VDJdb search, favored anti-spike CD8 responses and missed private and CD4 specificities.

The CDR3 contains 14 residues. Per germline, CDR1 SGHRS and CDR2 YFSETQ. The V and J ends lost 4 bases and 4 bases respectively, with 13 bases between them. Researchers attached unique molecular identifiers to individual cDNA molecules. TCRdb reanalysed the 5' RACE reads using MiXCR and keeps one entry per CDR3 protein. The table lists tens of thousands of distinct CDR3 sequences, approximately 10% of them singletons. This clonotype was seen repeatedly, ten times or more. What it recognizes is unknown. This clonotype originated in an adult who was a healthcare worker with PCR-confirmed SARS-CoV-2 infection or an uninfected control (not recorded which). The rearrangement links TRBV5-1 to TRBJ2-3; TRBD2 might be the D (6 bases). The sequences come from whole blood, collected at baseline. CDR3 loop: CASSDGSFSDTQYF. The CDR3 DNA reads TGCGCCAGCAGCGACGGGAGTTTTTCAGATACGCAGTATTTT. Supplemented by reference TRBV5-1 and TRBJ2-3, the full variable domain reads KAGVTQTPRYLIKTRGQQVTLSCSPISGHRSVSWYQQTPGQGLQFLFEYFSETQRNKGNFPGRFSGRQFSNSRSEMNVSTLELGDSALYLCASSDGSFSDTQYFGPGTRLTVL.